The next 17 T cell receptor beta chains were all read from a single sample in a study of cytomegalovirus exposure and HLA in healthy donors (dated by TCRdb to the late 2010s). Library creation used the immunoSEQ multiplex PCR assay. The multiplex PCR relied on a mix of 60 forward primers for TCR Vbeta segments and 13 reverse primers for TCR Jbeta segments. In its TCRdb copy, this immuneACCESS table keeps in-frame sequences only and misses some clones. Where compared with another copy, unresolved V genes explain less than half of these, and the others have no known cause. In all, the sample holds some 150,000 clones, and around 62% of those were seen once. Just under 3% of the sample goes to the ten largest clones. Sequenced input: PBMCs. The source is a man aged 35-49 years in good health and CMV-seronegative.

This clone was seen only a few times. This chain joins TRBV30 and TRBJ2-3; a possible D gene is TRBD2 (6 bases). CDR1 and CDR2 (germline): GTSNPN, SVGIG (reference sequence). The ends were cut back, 2 bases at V and 6 bases at J, with 24 bases in the middle. CDR3 length equals 17 residues. This CDR3 is CAWSQGGIGSARDTQYF. DNA for the CDR3: TGTGCCTGGAGTCAGGGCGGGATCGGGTCCGCGAGGGATACGCAGTATTTT.

The chain employs TRBV29-1 and TRBJ1-1; 9 bases map to TRBD1. The V and J ends lost 8 bases and 4 bases, in that order; junction bases with no gene match: 11. The germline CDR1 and CDR2 sequences are SQVTM and ANQGSEA. The CDR3 sequence is 14 residues long. CDR3 sequence: CSTFTGGVGTEAFF. CDR3 bases: TGCAGCACCTTTACAGGGGGCGTCGGCACTGAAGCTTTCTTT.

The chain couples TRBV6-6 to TRBJ2-3, with 8 bases that match TRBD2. Germline values: CDR1 MNHNY, CDR2 SVGAGI (reference sequence). The CDR3 has 14 amino acids. The J segment lost 2 bases and the V segment lost 6 bases, leaving 4 bases of the junction unmatched. The CDR3 sequence: CASRRAGVTDTQYF. DNA of the CDR3: TGTGCCAGCAGGCGAGCGGGGGTCACAGATACGCAGTATTTT.

This clone was seen only a few times. This chain links TRBV7-2 with TRBJ1-3; a weak D match, TRBD1 (6 bases). Germline V gives CDR1 SGHTA, CDR2 FQGNSA. This CDR3 comprises 16 residues. V shed 2 bases and J shed 3 bases, with 14 bases lying between them. The CDR3 coding sequence is TGTGCCAGCAGCTTAACAGCAGGGGAAATTGGAAACACCATATATTTT. Translating it yields CASSLTAGEIGNTIYF.

The V and J genes are TRBV28 and TRBJ1-5; D is unresolved. The CDR3 contains 12 residues. Trimming removed 5 bases from V and 7 bases from J, with 9 bases in between. From germline, CDR1 is MDHEN and CDR2 SYDVKM. The CDR3 sequence is CASSPGFQPQHF. The CDR3 DNA reads as TGTGCCAGCAGTCCGGGTTTCCAGCCCCAGCATTTT.

This clone was seen only a few times. The rearrangement links TRBV6-5 to TRBJ2-3; the D gene is possibly TRBD2 (6 bases). Germline V gene sequence: CDR1 MNHEY, CDR2 SVGAGI. V was clipped by 7 bases and J by 5 bases, with 19 bases between them. The CDR3 sequence is 15 residues long. DNA for the CDR3: TGTGCCAGCACCCCCGGGCGGGATTATATAGATACGCAGTATTTT. It specifies CASTPGRDYIDTQYF.

This sequence joins TRBV20-1 and TRBJ2-3; no definite D call. Germline lookup yields CDR1 DFQATT and CDR2 SNEGSKA (reference sequence). Between the trimmed V and J ends, which lost 6 bases and 2 bases, there was a span of 3 bases. The CDR3 loop spans 10 amino acids. The CDR3 spells CSAFTDTQYF. The CDR3 nucleotides are TGCAGTGCCTTCACAGATACGCAGTATTTT.

This clone was observed a few times. This chain uses TRBV7-9 with TRBJ2-7, with D tentatively TRBD2 (6 bases). With 4 bases removed from V and 0 bases from J, the gap between germline ends came to 13 bases. Germline V gene lookup returns CDR1 SEHNR and CDR2 FQNEAQ (reference sequence). This CDR3 is 15 amino acids long. CDR3 amino acids: CASSYGGTFSYEQYF. The CDR3 DNA reads TGTGCCAGCAGCTATGGAGGGACCTTCTCCTACGAGCAGTACTTC.

The chain recombines TRBV16 with TRBJ1-2; D not resolved. V was cut by 4 bases and J by 2 bases, with 8 bases left in between. The CDR3 has 13 amino acids. Looked up from germline, CDR1 is KGHSY and CDR2 is FQNENV. The CDR3, as DNA: TGTGCCAGCAGCCTAGCAATGAACTATGGCTACACCTTC. Its translation: CASSLAMNYGYTF.

This sequence joins TRBV21-1 and TRBJ2-3; the DNA was not used to check the table's D call, TRBD2. TRBV21-1 is a recognized pseudogene. This CDR3 contains 21 residues. For the CDR3, the DNA is TGTGCCAGCAGCAAACGGGCAGAGTGGCTAGCGGGGTCACCTAGCACAGATACGCAGTATTTT. Amino acids: CASSKRAEWLAGSPSTDTQYF.

The chain carries TRBV5-1 and TRBJ2-2; D is possibly TRBD1 (6 bases). V was trimmed by 0 bases and J by 5 bases, leaving 11 bases between them. The CDR3 is 15 residues long. Per germline, CDR1 SGHRS and CDR2 YFSETQ. The CDR3 loop reads CASSLDRVGTGELFF. Written as DNA, the CDR3 is TGCGCCAGCAGCTTGGACAGGGTAGGAACCGGGGAGCTGTTTTTT.

Only a few counts were recorded for this clone. The chain links TRBV30 to TRBJ2-1; 13 nucleotides line up with TRBD2. Germline CDR1 and CDR2: GTSNPN and SVGIG (reference sequence). This CDR3 contains 14 residues. V lost 3 bases, J lost 6 bases, and 2 bases stayed unmatched. Here the CDR3 DNA reads TGTGCCTGGAGGAGGACTAGCGGGAGCAATGAGCAGTTCTTC. It yields the protein CAWRRTSGSNEQFF. Full variable domain (outside the CDR3, taken from reference TRBV30 and TRBJ2-1): SQTIHQWPATLVQPVGSPLSLECTVEGTSNPNLYWYRQAAGRGLQLLFYSVGIGQISSEVPQNLSASRPQDRQFILSSKKLLLSDSGFYLCAWRRTSGSNEQFFGPGTRLTVL.

In DNA form, the CDR3 reads TGTGCCAGCAGGCTCAGGGTTCTTAGCACAGATACGCAGTATTTT. It encodes CASRLRVLSTDTQYF. This chain joins TRBV2 and TRBJ2-3, with TRBD1 as a possible D gene (5 bases). The CDR3 runs 15 residues. Germline V gene sequence: CDR1 SNHLY, CDR2 FYNNEI. The ends were cut back, 6 bases at V and 0 bases at J, with 13 bases in the middle.

The rearrangement joins TRBV10-3 to TRBJ2-3, with a tentative D call TRBD2 (5 bases). CDR3 size: 14 residues. Trimming removed 2 bases at V and 0 bases at J, with 6 bases between. Germline V gives CDR1 ENHRY, CDR2 SYGVKD. The DNA of the CDR3 is TGTGCCATCAGTGAGGGGGAGAGCACAGATACGCAGTATTTT. It encodes CAISEGESTDTQYF.

The chain carries TRBV30 and TRBJ2-5, with 11 bases fitting TRBD1. There are 13 residues in the CDR3. In germline, CDR1 is GTSNPN, CDR2 SVGIG (reference sequence). V dropped 5 bases and J dropped 4; count of bases not matched to a gene: 3. This chain's CDR3 is CAWGQGAGETQYF. As DNA, the CDR3 is TGTGCCTGGGGACAGGGGGCGGGAGAGACCCAGTACTTC.

The rearrangement links TRBV28 to TRBJ2-1; 9 bases fit TRBD2. The junction had 8 bases not matched to a gene; V was cut back by 6 bases and J by 5 bases. This CDR3 has 15 amino acids. Germline CDR1 reads MDHEN; CDR2 reads SYDVKM. This CDR3 reads CASSSGASGDNEQFF. The DNA for the CDR3 is TGTGCCAGCAGCTCCGGGGCTAGCGGGGACAATGAGCAGTTCTTC.

The V gene is TRBV5-1, the J gene TRBJ2-7, with TRBD2 identical over 8 bases. The CDR3 extends over 14 amino acids. V lost 4 bases and J lost 7; bases outside the gene matches: 10. Germline assignment: CDR1 SGHRS and CDR2 YFSETQ. The CDR3: CASSQTSEGDEQYF. DNA of the CDR3: TGCGCCAGCAGCCAGACTAGCGAAGGGGATGAGCAGTACTTC.